This TCR beta chain was recorded in a study of blood T cell repertoires in COVID-19. As handled by the study authors: Amplifying reference gene primers gave estimates of nucleated cell counts. Profiling relied on immunoSEQ multiplex PCR, and the TCRdb table lists in-frame clones only, not all of them. D and trimming were read from the DNA, whereas the V and J calls and clone size are those reported in that table. The sample consists of 90,000 to 110,000 clones, approximately 81% of them appearing once. This CDR3 spans 12 amino acids. Trimming removed 3 bases from V and 8 bases from J, with 14 bases in between. CDR1 is SQVTM, CDR2 ANQGSEA, per germline.

The receptor's source is an elderly man with acute or convalescent COVID-19. V usage is TRBV29-1 and J usage is TRBJ2-7; D might be TRBD1 (5 bases). Material for sequencing was peripheral blood. The CDR3 protein is CSVEQGIEKQYF. The CDR3 region has the DNA TGCAGCGTTGAGCAGGGAATTGAAAAGCAGTACTTC.